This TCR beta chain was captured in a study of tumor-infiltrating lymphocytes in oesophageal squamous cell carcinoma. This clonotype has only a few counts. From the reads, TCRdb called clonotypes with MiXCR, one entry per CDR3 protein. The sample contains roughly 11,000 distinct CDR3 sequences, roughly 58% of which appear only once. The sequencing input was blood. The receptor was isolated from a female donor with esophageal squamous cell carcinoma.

The CDR3 bases are TGTGCCAGCAGCTTAGGAACGAGGAACATTCAGTACTTC. Translated: CASSLGTRNIQYF. V usage is TRBV7-8 and J usage is TRBJ2-6; no reliable D call. The J call could be wrong; TRBJ2-4 is a better fit for the DNA end. The CDR3 covers 13 residues. Germline assignment: CDR1 SGHVS and CDR2 FQNEAQ.